The rows below give T cell receptor beta chains drawn from one sample of a study of blood T cell repertoires in COVID-19. Repertoires were generated with immunoSEQ multiplex PCR, while TCRdb's copy carries only in-frame clones and drops some. This sample has more than 110,000 clones, with 60% to 80% found just once. The sample comprised PBMCs or T cells enriched from blood (not recorded which). Every receptor here comes from a woman aged 45-59 years who had recovered from COVID-19. CDR3s include the opening cysteine and the closing phenylalanine or tryptophan. Fields, in order: clone size, V gene, D gene, J gene, CDR3 protein, CDR3 DNA. A D gene is named only where the DNA matches it firmly. Size is stated for part of the rows, as once, few or many counts, or as a class when the clone is expanded.

clone_size: -
v_call: TRBV20-1
d_call: TRBD1
j_call: TRBJ1-2
cdr3_aa: CSASEGATQNYGYTF
cdr3_nt: TGCAGTGCTAGTGAGGGGGCCACACAGAACTATGGCTACACCTTC

clone_size: few
v_call: TRBV3-1/TRBV3-2
d_call: -
j_call: TRBJ1-1
cdr3_aa: CASSLGASQGAFF
cdr3_nt: TGTGCCAGCAGCCTGGGGGCGTCACAGGGAGCTTTCTTT

clone_size: -
v_call: TRBV3-1/TRBV3-2
d_call: -
j_call: TRBJ1-2
cdr3_aa: CASSQDLGATGYTF
cdr3_nt: TGTGCCAGCAGCCAAGATCTGGGGGCGACTGGCTACACCTTC

clone_size: -
v_call: TRBV27
d_call: TRBD1
j_call: TRBJ2-5
cdr3_aa: CASSQDRVRETQYF
cdr3_nt: TGTGCCAGCAGCCAGGACAGGGTGAGGGAGACCCAGTACTTC

clone_size: few
v_call: TRBV2
d_call: -
j_call: TRBJ1-2
cdr3_aa: CASSELRQSHGYTF
cdr3_nt: TGTGCCAGCAGTGAACTGAGGCAGAGCCATGGCTACACCTTC

clone_size: -
v_call: TRBV7-6
d_call: -
j_call: TRBJ1-3
cdr3_aa: CASSSPGLENTIYF
cdr3_nt: TGTGCCAGCAGCTCGCCAGGGTTGGAAAACACCATATATTTT

clone_size: -
v_call: TRBV11-3
d_call: TRBD2
j_call: TRBJ2-3
cdr3_aa: CASSLGQWGSGGRTDTQYF
cdr3_nt: TGTGCCAGCAGCTTAGGCCAGTGGGGTAGCGGGGGACGCACAGATACGCAGTATTTT

clone_size: -
v_call: TRBV12-5
d_call: TRBD1
j_call: TRBJ1-4
cdr3_aa: CASSRGATNEKLFF
cdr3_nt: TGTGCTAGTTCCAGGGGGGCAACTAATGAAAAACTGTTTTTT

clone_size: -
v_call: TRBV29-1
d_call: -
j_call: TRBJ2-5
cdr3_aa: CSVVSSGGRGETQYF
cdr3_nt: TGCAGCGTTGTCTCCAGTGGGGGGAGGGGGGAGACCCAGTACTTC

clone_size: -
v_call: TRBV5-1
d_call: -
j_call: TRBJ1-1
cdr3_aa: CASSLWGSSEAFF
cdr3_nt: TGCGCCAGCAGCTTGTGGGGCAGCTCTGAAGCTTTCTTT

clone_size: -
v_call: TRBV13
d_call: -
j_call: TRBJ2-7
cdr3_aa: CASSIRGTAVYEQYF
cdr3_nt: TGTGCCAGCAGCATCCGGGGGACAGCGGTCTACGAGCAGTACTTC

clone_size: -
v_call: TRBV4-1
d_call: TRBD2
j_call: TRBJ2-1
cdr3_aa: CASSQDFGRGGYNEQFF
cdr3_nt: TGCGCCAGCAGCCAAGATTTCGGGCGGGGGGGATACAATGAGCAGTTCTTC

clone_size: -
v_call: TRBV10-1
d_call: -
j_call: TRBJ1-5
cdr3_aa: CASRQGKYYSNQPQHF
cdr3_nt: TGCGCCAGCAGGCAGGGGAAATACTATAGCAATCAGCCCCAGCATTTT

clone_size: -
v_call: TRBV19
d_call: -
j_call: TRBJ1-1
cdr3_aa: CASRTTGRNTEAFF
cdr3_nt: TGTGCCAGTAGAACAACGGGGAGAAACACTGAAGCTTTCTTT

clone_size: few
v_call: TRBV2
d_call: -
j_call: TRBJ2-7
cdr3_aa: CASKGIADYEQYF
cdr3_nt: TGTGCCAGCAAAGGCATTGCGGACTACGAGCAGTACTTC

clone_size: once
v_call: TRBV3-1/TRBV3-2
d_call: -
j_call: TRBJ1-1
cdr3_aa: CASSQSPTLNTEAFF
cdr3_nt: TGTGCCAGCAGCCAATCACCCACATTGAACACTGAAGCTTTCTTT

clone_size: -
v_call: TRBV7-9
d_call: TRBD1
j_call: TRBJ1-1
cdr3_aa: CASSLRGPGRNTEAFF
cdr3_nt: TGTGCCAGCAGCTTAAGGGGGCCTGGTAGGAACACTGAAGCTTTCTTT

clone_size: few
v_call: TRBV7-9
d_call: -
j_call: TRBJ2-3
cdr3_aa: CASSQGSAPGTDTQYF
cdr3_nt: TGTGCCAGCTCCCAGGGTTCCGCGCCTGGCACAGATACGCAGTATTTT

clone_size: -
v_call: TRBV4-1
d_call: TRBD1
j_call: TRBJ1-2
cdr3_aa: CASSQGTGGGYGYTF
cdr3_nt: TGCGCCAGCAGCCAAGGGACAGGGGGCGGCTATGGCTACACCTTC

clone_size: few
v_call: TRBV5-4
d_call: TRBD2
j_call: TRBJ2-7
cdr3_aa: CASSPRASGSYEQYF
cdr3_nt: TGTGCCAGCTCCCCCCGGGCTAGCGGGAGCTACGAGCAGTACTTC

clone_size: once
v_call: TRBV2
d_call: -
j_call: TRBJ1-1
cdr3_aa: CASTMGRAGPEAFF
cdr3_nt: TGTGCCAGCACCATGGGCAGGGCGGGACCTGAAGCTTTCTTT

clone_size: few
v_call: TRBV5-6
d_call: TRBD1
j_call: TRBJ1-1
cdr3_aa: CASSQTGPFIGTEAFF
cdr3_nt: TGTGCCAGCAGCCAGACAGGGCCGTTTATTGGAACTGAAGCTTTCTTT

clone_size: -
v_call: TRBV9
d_call: -
j_call: TRBJ1-4
cdr3_aa: CASSVDEASNEKLFF
cdr3_nt: TGTGCCAGCAGCGTAGATGAAGCGTCTAATGAAAAACTGTTTTTT

clone_size: -
v_call: TRBV18
d_call: TRBD2
j_call: TRBJ2-7
cdr3_aa: CASSPGLAGEGEQYF
cdr3_nt: TGTGCCAGCTCACCCGGACTAGCGGGAGAAGGTGAGCAGTACTTC

clone_size: few
v_call: TRBV11-3
d_call: -
j_call: TRBJ1-2
cdr3_aa: CASSLGPLYGYTF
cdr3_nt: TGTGCCAGCAGCTTAGGGCCTCTCTATGGCTACACCTTC

clone_size: -
v_call: TRBV4-1
d_call: TRBD1
j_call: TRBJ1-1
cdr3_aa: CASSQEFRGGVNTEAFF
cdr3_nt: TGCGCCAGCAGCCAAGAGTTTCGAGGGGGCGTGAACACTGAAGCTTTCTTT

clone_size: -
v_call: TRBV5-6
d_call: TRBD2
j_call: TRBJ2-3
cdr3_aa: CASSFPGTGGADTQYF
cdr3_nt: TGTGCCAGCAGCTTCCCCGGGACGGGAGGGGCAGATACGCAGTATTTT

clone_size: -
v_call: TRBV10-3
d_call: -
j_call: TRBJ1-1
cdr3_aa: CAIMGGMNTEAFF
cdr3_nt: TGTGCCATCATGGGAGGGATGAACACTGAAGCTTTCTTT

clone_size: -
v_call: TRBV27
d_call: -
j_call: TRBJ1-2
cdr3_aa: CASSLSGANGYTF
cdr3_nt: TGTGCCAGCAGTTTATCTGGGGCGAATGGCTACACCTTC

clone_size: -
v_call: TRBV28
d_call: -
j_call: TRBJ2-5
cdr3_aa: CASSSLNQGREETQYF
cdr3_nt: TGTGCCAGCAGTTCCTTGAATCAGGGGCGGGAAGAGACCCAGTACTTC

clone_size: once
v_call: TRBV3-1/TRBV3-2
d_call: -
j_call: TRBJ2-1
cdr3_aa: CASSQDRGYYNEQFF
cdr3_nt: TGTGCCAGCAGCCAAGATCGGGGGTATTACAATGAGCAGTTCTTC

clone_size: few
v_call: TRBV6-1
d_call: TRBD1
j_call: TRBJ2-2
cdr3_aa: CASSEPTGGGFGELFF
cdr3_nt: TGTGCCAGCAGTGAACCGACAGGGGGCGGTTTCGGGGAGCTGTTTTTT

clone_size: -
v_call: TRBV7-8
d_call: -
j_call: TRBJ2-1
cdr3_aa: CASSLLTGQGSFEQFF
cdr3_nt: TGTGCCAGCAGCTTACTGACCGGTCAGGGATCGTTTGAGCAGTTCTTC

clone_size: -
v_call: TRBV30
d_call: TRBD1
j_call: TRBJ1-1
cdr3_aa: CAWSLQGAEAFF
cdr3_nt: TGTGCCTGGAGCCTCCAGGGGGCAGAAGCTTTCTTT

clone_size: -
v_call: TRBV7-8
d_call: -
j_call: TRBJ1-2
cdr3_aa: CASSLATTNGYTF
cdr3_nt: TGTGCCAGCAGCTTAGCGACGACTAATGGCTACACCTTC

clone_size: -
v_call: TRBV19
d_call: TRBD1
j_call: TRBJ2-7
cdr3_aa: CASSNYGTDYEQYF
cdr3_nt: TGTGCCAGTAGTAACTACGGGACAGACTACGAGCAGTACTTC

clone_size: few
v_call: TRBV28
d_call: -
j_call: TRBJ1-1
cdr3_aa: CASSPLRENTEAFF
cdr3_nt: TGTGCCAGCAGCCCCCTTAGAGAAAACACTGAAGCTTTCTTT

clone_size: few
v_call: TRBV28
d_call: TRBD2
j_call: TRBJ2-1
cdr3_aa: CASSLEGTSGWSSYNEQFF
cdr3_nt: TGTGCCAGCAGTTTAGAGGGGACTAGCGGTTGGAGCTCCTACAATGAGCAGTTCTTC

clone_size: -
v_call: TRBV9
d_call: -
j_call: TRBJ2-5
cdr3_aa: CASSPGGQETQYF
cdr3_nt: TGTGCCAGCAGCCCCGGGGGCCAAGAGACCCAGTACTTC

clone_size: -
v_call: TRBV2
d_call: -
j_call: TRBJ1-2
cdr3_aa: CASMWENYGYTF
cdr3_nt: TGTGCCAGCATGTGGGAGAACTATGGCTACACCTTC

clone_size: -
v_call: TRBV24-1
d_call: -
j_call: TRBJ2-3
cdr3_aa: CATSASSTDTQYF
cdr3_nt: TGTGCCACCAGTGCCTCTAGCACAGATACGCAGTATTTT

clone_size: few
v_call: TRBV27
d_call: -
j_call: TRBJ2-7
cdr3_aa: CASSAGEPLRYEQYF
cdr3_nt: TGTGCCAGCAGTGCAGGGGAACCTCTTCGGTACGAGCAGTACTTC

clone_size: -
v_call: TRBV6-5
d_call: TRBD2
j_call: TRBJ2-7
cdr3_aa: CASQLAGAYEQYF
cdr3_nt: TGTGCCAGTCAACTAGCGGGAGCTTACGAGCAGTACTTC

clone_size: -
v_call: TRBV7-9
d_call: -
j_call: TRBJ1-5
cdr3_aa: CASSLRERQPQHF
cdr3_nt: TGTGCCAGCAGCTTACGGGAAAGGCAGCCCCAGCATTTT

clone_size: -
v_call: TRBV5-1
d_call: TRBD2
j_call: TRBJ2-3
cdr3_aa: CASSPRTSGSSMDTQYF
cdr3_nt: TGCGCCAGCAGCCCTAGGACTAGCGGCTCCTCAATGGATACGCAGTATTTT

clone_size: -
v_call: TRBV9
d_call: -
j_call: TRBJ1-1
cdr3_aa: CASSPGYDTEAFF
cdr3_nt: TGTGCCAGCAGCCCCGGGTATGACACTGAAGCTTTCTTT